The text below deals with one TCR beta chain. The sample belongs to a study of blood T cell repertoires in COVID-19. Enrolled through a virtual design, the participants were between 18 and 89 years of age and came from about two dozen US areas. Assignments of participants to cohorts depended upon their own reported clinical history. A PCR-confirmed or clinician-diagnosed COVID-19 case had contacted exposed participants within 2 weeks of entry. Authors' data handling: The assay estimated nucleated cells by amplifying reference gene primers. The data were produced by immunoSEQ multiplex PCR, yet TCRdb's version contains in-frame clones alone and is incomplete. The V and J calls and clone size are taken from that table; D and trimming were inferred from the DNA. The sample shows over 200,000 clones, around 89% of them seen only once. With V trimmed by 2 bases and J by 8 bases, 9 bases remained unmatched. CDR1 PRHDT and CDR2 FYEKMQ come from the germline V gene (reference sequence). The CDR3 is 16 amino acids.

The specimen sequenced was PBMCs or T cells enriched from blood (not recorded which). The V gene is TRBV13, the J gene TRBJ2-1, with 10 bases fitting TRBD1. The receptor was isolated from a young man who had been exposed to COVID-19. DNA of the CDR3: TGTGCCAGCAGCTTATACGACAGGGGGCCAGGGGATGAGCAGTTCTTC. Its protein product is CASSLYDRGPGDEQFF.